Listed below are T cell receptor beta chains from one sample, sequenced in a study of CD8 T cells in ankylosing spondylitis. TCRdb analysed the 5' RACE reads with MiXCR anew, one entry per CDR3 protein. The table includes about 140,000 distinct CDR3 sequences, 7% to 8% detected once. The sample comprised blood, either unsorted or a sorted T cell fraction (not recorded which). These receptors were taken from a female donor with ankylosing spondylitis or in good health (not recorded which). The CDR3 runs from the conserved cysteine through the conserved F or W. Each record gives: V gene, clone size, J gene, D gene, CDR3 protein, CDR3 DNA. The D gene is left open where the match is weak. Size tells how often a clone was seen (once, few, many) or the class of an expanded clone, and some rows leave it out.

V gene: TRBV19
clone size: many
J gene: TRBJ2-2
D gene: TRBD1
CDR3 protein: CASRMFRGQVNTGELFF
CDR3 DNA: TGTGCCAGTAGGATGTTCCGGGGACAGGTGAACACCGGGGAGCTGTTTTTT

V gene: TRBV7-2
clone size: many
J gene: TRBJ1-5
D gene: .
CDR3 protein: CASSLYRRGNQPQHF
CDR3 DNA: TGTGCCAGCAGCTTATACCGCCGGGGTAATCAGCCCCAGCATTTT

V gene: TRBV7-6
clone size: many
J gene: TRBJ2-1
D gene: TRBD1
CDR3 protein: CASSSRGPPVAHEQFF
CDR3 DNA: TGTGCCAGCAGCTCAAGGGGGCCTCCCGTCGCCCATGAGCAGTTCTTC

V gene: TRBV5-1
clone size: few
J gene: TRBJ2-1
D gene: .
CDR3 protein: CASSLKHPLSSYNEQFF
CDR3 DNA: TGCGCCAGCAGCTTGAAACATCCCCTGAGCTCCTACAATGAGCAGTTCTTC

V gene: TRBV5-1
clone size: many
J gene: TRBJ2-4
D gene: TRBD1
CDR3 protein: CASHSGGRWYTGIQYF
CDR3 DNA: TGCGCCAGCCACTCAGGGGGTCGATGGTACACCGGCATTCAGTACTTC

V gene: TRBV7-9
clone size: many
J gene: TRBJ2-7
D gene: .
CDR3 protein: CASSSTPYEQYF
CDR3 DNA: TGTGCCAGCAGCTCCACCCCTTACGAGCAGTACTTC

V gene: TRBV5-1
clone size: few
J gene: TRBJ2-2
D gene: TRBD1
CDR3 protein: CASSFPSGQGYTGELFF
CDR3 DNA: TGCGCCAGCAGCTTTCCATCGGGACAGGGATACACCGGGGAGCTGTTTTTT

V gene: TRBV2
clone size: many
J gene: TRBJ2-5
D gene: .
CDR3 protein: CASRRSAQETQYF
CDR3 DNA: TGTGCCAGCAGGAGATCAGCTCAAGAGACCCAGTACTTC

V gene: TRBV2
clone size: many
J gene: TRBJ1-5
D gene: TRBD1
CDR3 protein: CASSLQGNQPQHF
CDR3 DNA: TGTGCCAGCAGCCTACAGGGGAACCAGCCCCAGCATTTT

V gene: TRBV5-1
clone size: many
J gene: TRBJ2-7
D gene: TRBD1
CDR3 protein: CASSVTGTGIHEQYF
CDR3 DNA: TGCGCCAGCAGCGTAACCGGGACAGGGATCCACGAGCAGTACTTC

V gene: TRBV4-3
clone size: many
J gene: TRBJ2-1
D gene: .
CDR3 protein: CASSQDPGSQQFF
CDR3 DNA: TGCGCCAGCAGCCAAGACCCCGGGAGCCAGCAGTTCTTC

V gene: TRBV5-5
clone size: many
J gene: TRBJ1-5
D gene: .
CDR3 protein: CASSVTGGVSNQPQHF
CDR3 DNA: TGTGCCAGCAGTGTGACGGGGGGCGTTAGCAATCAGCCCCAGCATTTT

V gene: TRBV12-3/TRBV12-4
clone size: many
J gene: TRBJ2-2
D gene: .
CDR3 protein: CASGPWGRGGRAGELFF
CDR3 DNA: TGTGCCAGCGGCCCGTGGGGGCGCGGGGGTCGGGCCGGGGAGCTGTTTTTT

V gene: TRBV27
clone size: many
J gene: TRBJ1-5
D gene: .
CDR3 protein: CASSRTGVGQPQHF
CDR3 DNA: TGTGCCAGCAGTAGGACGGGGGTTGGTCAGCCCCAGCATTTT

V gene: TRBV6-1
clone size: many
J gene: TRBJ1-4
D gene: .
CDR3 protein: CASSLGQGREKLFF
CDR3 DNA: TGTGCCAGCAGCCTGGGGCAGGGCCGAGAAAAACTGTTTTTT

V gene: TRBV15
clone size: many
J gene: TRBJ2-4
D gene: TRBD1
CDR3 protein: CATSREGGIKNIQYF
CDR3 DNA: TGTGCCACCAGCAGAGAAGGGGGCATTAAAAACATTCAGTACTTC

V gene: TRBV6-5
clone size: many
J gene: TRBJ1-1
D gene: .
CDR3 protein: CASSYGALGDTEAFF
CDR3 DNA: TGTGCCAGCAGTTACGGGGCCCTTGGGGATACTGAAGCTTTCTTT

V gene: TRBV20-1
clone size: many
J gene: TRBJ2-7
D gene: TRBD2
CDR3 protein: CSADRTSGGSYEQYF
CDR3 DNA: TGCAGTGCCGATAGGACTAGCGGGGGATCCTACGAGCAGTACTTC

V gene: TRBV6-1
clone size: .
J gene: TRBJ1-1
D gene: .
CDR3 protein: CGSSPALIGDTEAFF
CDR3 DNA: TGTGGCAGCAGTCCCGCTTTAATCGGGGACACTGAAGCTTTCTTT

V gene: TRBV12-3/TRBV12-4
clone size: many
J gene: TRBJ2-1
D gene: .
CDR3 protein: CASSLLAASSYNEQFF
CDR3 DNA: TGTGCCAGCAGCTTACTCGCGGCGAGCTCCTACAATGAGCAGTTCTTC

V gene: TRBV7-9
clone size: many
J gene: TRBJ2-3
D gene: TRBD2
CDR3 protein: CASSSRLAGGFTDTQYF
CDR3 DNA: TGTGCCAGCAGCTCCAGGCTAGCGGGGGGGTTCACAGATACGCAGTATTTT

V gene: TRBV20-1
clone size: many
J gene: TRBJ1-1
D gene: .
CDR3 protein: CSATRPQNTEAFF
CDR3 DNA: TGCAGTGCTACCCGACCGCAGAACACTGAAGCTTTCTTT

V gene: TRBV3-1
clone size: many
J gene: TRBJ2-7
D gene: .
CDR3 protein: CASSQDVAGNEQYF
CDR3 DNA: TGTGCCAGCAGCCAAGATGTGGCAGGGAACGAGCAGTACTTC

V gene: TRBV27
clone size: many
J gene: TRBJ1-1
D gene: .
CDR3 protein: CASSPRVGTEAFF
CDR3 DNA: TGTGCCAGCAGTCCGAGGGTCGGCACTGAAGCTTTCTTT

V gene: TRBV12-3/TRBV12-4
clone size: many
J gene: TRBJ1-2
D gene: TRBD1
CDR3 protein: CASLEAGGGYTF
CDR3 DNA: TGTGCCAGTTTAGAGGCAGGGGGTGGCTACACCTTC

V gene: TRBV4-1
clone size: many
J gene: TRBJ2-1
D gene: .
CDR3 protein: CASSRLGRADYNEQFF
CDR3 DNA: TGCGCCAGCAGCAGACTGGGCAGGGCAGACTACAATGAGCAGTTCTTC

V gene: TRBV27
clone size: many
J gene: TRBJ1-2
D gene: .
CDR3 protein: CASRSGTFDGYTF
CDR3 DNA: TGTGCCAGCAGGTCCGGAACCTTCGATGGCTACACCTTC

V gene: TRBV9
clone size: many
J gene: TRBJ1-1
D gene: .
CDR3 protein: CASSVAGVAEAFF
CDR3 DNA: TGTGCCAGCAGCGTAGCCGGCGTCGCTGAAGCTTTCTTT

V gene: TRBV3-1
clone size: .
J gene: TRBJ2-3
D gene: .
CDR3 protein: CASSQEEDTQYF
CDR3 DNA: TGTGCCAGCAGCCAAGAGGAGGATACGCAGTATTTT

V gene: TRBV20-1
clone size: many
J gene: TRBJ2-3
D gene: TRBD1
CDR3 protein: CSAPADRGSTDTQYF
CDR3 DNA: TGCAGTGCTCCTGCGGACAGGGGAAGCACAGATACGCAGTATTTT

V gene: TRBV27
clone size: many
J gene: TRBJ1-1
D gene: .
CDR3 protein: CASSLGNGRDTEAFF
CDR3 DNA: TGTGCCAGCAGTTTGGGGAATGGGAGGGACACTGAAGCTTTCTTT

V gene: TRBV29-1
clone size: many
J gene: TRBJ2-5
D gene: TRBD2
CDR3 protein: CSVFSGGETQYF
CDR3 DNA: TGCAGCGTCTTTAGCGGGGGTGAGACCCAGTACTTC

V gene: TRBV28
clone size: many
J gene: TRBJ1-3
D gene: TRBD1
CDR3 protein: CASRQGAGNTIYF
CDR3 DNA: TGTGCCAGCAGACAGGGGGCTGGAAACACCATATATTTT

V gene: TRBV20-1
clone size: many
J gene: TRBJ1-4
D gene: TRBD1
CDR3 protein: CSASDRGTEKLFF
CDR3 DNA: TGCAGTGCCTCGGACAGGGGGACTGAAAAACTGTTTTTT

V gene: TRBV28
clone size: many
J gene: TRBJ1-6
D gene: TRBD1
CDR3 protein: CASSYSGTGGSPLHF
CDR3 DNA: TGTGCCAGCAGTTACTCGGGGACAGGGGGTTCACCCCTCCACTTT

V gene: TRBV15
clone size: many
J gene: TRBJ2-2
D gene: .
CDR3 protein: CATSPVPTGELFF
CDR3 DNA: TGTGCCACCAGCCCAGTACCCACCGGGGAGCTGTTTTTT

V gene: TRBV4-2
clone size: many
J gene: TRBJ2-1
D gene: TRBD1
CDR3 protein: CASSQDSGQGDEQFF
CDR3 DNA: TGTGCCAGCAGCCAAGATTCGGGTCAGGGGGATGAGCAGTTCTTC

V gene: TRBV28
clone size: many
J gene: TRBJ2-7
D gene: .
CDR3 protein: CASSLTGEGYEQYF
CDR3 DNA: TGTGCCAGCAGCCTGACAGGGGAGGGCTACGAGCAGTACTTC